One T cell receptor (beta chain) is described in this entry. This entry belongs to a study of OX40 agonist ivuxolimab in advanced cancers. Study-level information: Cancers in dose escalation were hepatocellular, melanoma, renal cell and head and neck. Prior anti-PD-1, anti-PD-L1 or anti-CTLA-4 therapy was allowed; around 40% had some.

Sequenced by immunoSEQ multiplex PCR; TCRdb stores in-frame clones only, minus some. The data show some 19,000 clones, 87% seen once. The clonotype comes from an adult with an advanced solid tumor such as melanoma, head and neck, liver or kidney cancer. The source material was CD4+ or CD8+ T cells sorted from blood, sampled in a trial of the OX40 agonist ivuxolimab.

CDR3 amino acids: CASSLTVEKNNEQFF. As DNA, the CDR3 is TGTGCCAGCAGCCTTACGGTGGAAAAAAACAATGAGCAGTTCTTC. The V and J genes are TRBV13 and TRBJ2-1; D remains unclear. CDR1 PRHDT and CDR2 FYEKMQ come from the germline V gene (reference sequence). CDR3 length: 15 amino acids. V was trimmed by 5 bases and J by 5 bases, leaving 16 bases between them.